This T cell receptor beta chain was sequenced in a study of early T cells in non-severe SARS-CoV-2 infection. The V end lost 0 bases, the J end lost 4 bases, and 12 bases lay between the germline ends. Germline CDR1 WNHNN, CDR2 SYGVQD (reference sequence). The CDR3 sequence is 16 residues long. TCRdb itself ran the 5' RACE reads through MiXCR, one entry per CDR3 protein. The table includes about 36,000 distinct CDR3 sequences, about 9.3% detected once. This clonotype has a count of ten or more. The sequenced sample consisted of whole blood. The receptor was isolated from an adult who was a healthcare worker with PCR-confirmed SARS-CoV-2 infection or an uninfected control (not recorded which). This chain joins TRBV10-1 and TRBJ2-2; D uncertain. CDR3 sequence: CASSESRHVGTGELFF. As DNA, the CDR3 is TGCGCCAGCAGTGAGTCGCGACACGTCGGCACCGGGGAGCTGTTTTTT.